This TCR beta chain was sequenced for a study of T cell responses to AZD1222 COVID-19 vaccine (dated by TCRdb to about 2021). A note on the overall study: AZD1222 recipients whose second dose came at about 4 weeks and those whose second dose came at about 12 weeks were combined into one group, since spike-specific TCR depth and breadth did not differ between the two schedules. A total of about 230 trial participants underwent TCR sequencing, of whom roughly 210 received two doses of AZD1222 and some 25 received two doses of the MenACWY control vaccine. Trial participants were enrolled into age subgroups of 18-55, 56-69 and 70-plus years, which contained 148, 28 and 57 TCR-sequenced participants, respectively.

From a lookup of the germline V gene, CDR1 and CDR2 are SGHRS and YFSETQ. Including cysteine and phenylalanine, the CDR3 has 15 amino acids. Left in the record is the CDR3 DNA by itself, 45 bases read in frame from the first base. V ends up 4 bases short and J 3 bases short, with an unmatched junction base count of 9. What the work shows at the level of the full study, not this receptor alone: In the small 56-69-year group, the increase in depth fell short of significance, most likely because of low power. Epitopes outside the regions mutated in the B.1.351 and B.1.1.7 variants were reportedly recognized by nearly half of the unique spike-specific TCRs. Participants were mostly white British, with more females than males. The authors suggested clonal diversity may have been underestimated. CD4 TCRs associated with the vaccine covered the entire spike protein, and the dominant responses were in regions 160-218 and 743-854. Conclusions about previously exposed vaccinees are limited, since just 5 to 7 AZD1222 recipients were seropositive for SARS-CoV-2 at baseline. Spike-specific TCR breadth and depth rose significantly after two AZD1222 doses compared with day 0 and with MenACWY recipients. Because no day 14 peak-response samples were available, repertoires were characterized only after the peak T cell response.

The sample's time point, from its label and the paper: baseline before first vaccination. Vaccinee samples came from UK trials COV001 and COV002, including a single-blind randomized controlled phase 2/3 trial of AZD1222 (ChAdOx1 nCoV-19) in healthy adults. For TCRbeta chain sequencing, PBMC samples from trial participants were taken at day 0 and at day 28 after the second dose. The CDR3 regions of human TCRbeta chains were analyzed by immunosequencing. On the study's bioinformatics: TCRs in the repertoires were compared against a reference library of SARS-CoV-2-specific TCRs that had been generated with the MIRA antigen-specificity platform. Breadth meant the fraction of unique TCRs that were SARS-CoV-2-associated, whereas depth meant the fraction of total T cells that were SARS-CoV-2-associated. Using the MIRA data, each spike-specific TCR was assigned both to the spike region to which the TCR was reactive and to a CD4 or CD8 class. Log10-transformed breadth and depth values were compared by one-way ANOVA with Sidak's multiple comparisons tests. Not all clones reach the TCRdb copy of this immuneACCESS table, which keeps in-frame sequences only. Checked studies attribute under half of the gap to unresolved V genes and leave the rest unexplained. From that table come the V and J calls and clone size; the DNA was used to work out D and trimming. A total of over 150,000 clones appear in this sample, 85% to 90% of them only once. The top ten clonotypes cover approximately 7.2% of the sample.

On this clone itself: Its antigen is still unknown. Base-call qualities are not available, and no considerably larger clone is one nucleotide away.

This sample comprised peripheral blood, obtained on day 0 of AZD1222 vaccination. This sequence uses TRBV5-1 and TRBJ1-2, with 7 bases in between that match TRBD1. This clonotype was sampled from an adult in good health. The bases are TGCGCCAGCAGCGACATTGACAGGGTGGACTATGGCTACACCTTC. Its protein product is CASSDIDRVDYGYTF.